A few counts support the clone carrying this T cell receptor beta chain. Its antigen is currently unknown. This CDR3 contains 15 residues. The germline V gene has CDR1 SGHRS and CDR2 YFSETQ. With 4 bases clipped from V and 2 bases from J, the junction kept 9 bases outside the gene matches. By quantitative 5'-RACE with molecular barcodes, the TCR beta libraries were made. Using its own MiXCR run on the 5' RACE reads, TCRdb lists one record per CDR3 protein. The repertoire consists of under 200,000 distinct CDR3 sequences, with 9.8% occurring once and the leading ten covering about 16%. The record originates from a study of CD8 T cells in ankylosing spondylitis. Study-level points and caveats: Matched ankylosing spondylitis synovial fluid reportedly contained a significantly enriched population of disease-linked clones. It appeared that ankylosing spondylitis blood was characterized by a TCR beta motif of several highly homologous variants. Disease-associated clonotypes exhibited CD8+ identity and were relatively infrequent in peripheral blood.

The J gene is TRBJ2-7, the V gene TRBV5-1, with TRBD1 matching over 7 bases. The sample taken for sequencing was blood, either unsorted or a sorted T cell fraction (not recorded which). This TCR derives from a female donor with ankylosing spondylitis or in good health (not recorded which). The CDR3 DNA follows: TGCGCCAGCAGCGGGGACAGTCACCGTCCCTACGAGCAGTACTTC. Translated: CASSGDSHRPYEQYF.